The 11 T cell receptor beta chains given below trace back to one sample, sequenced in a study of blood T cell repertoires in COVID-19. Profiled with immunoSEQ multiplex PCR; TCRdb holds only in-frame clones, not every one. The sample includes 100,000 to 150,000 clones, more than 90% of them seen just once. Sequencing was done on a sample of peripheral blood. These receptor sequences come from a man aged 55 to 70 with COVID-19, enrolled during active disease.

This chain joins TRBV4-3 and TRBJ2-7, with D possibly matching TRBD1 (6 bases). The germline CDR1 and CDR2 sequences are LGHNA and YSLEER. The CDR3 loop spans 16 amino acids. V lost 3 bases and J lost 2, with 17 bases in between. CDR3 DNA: TGCGCCAGCAGCCAGGGAAGTACAAGGGGGACCTACGAGCAGTACTTC. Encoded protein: CASSQGSTRGTYEQYF.

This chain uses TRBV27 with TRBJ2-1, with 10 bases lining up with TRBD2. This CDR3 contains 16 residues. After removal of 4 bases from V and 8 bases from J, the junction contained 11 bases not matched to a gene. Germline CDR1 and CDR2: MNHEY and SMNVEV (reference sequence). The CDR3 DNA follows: TGTGCCAGCAGTTCCTCTCTAGCGGGAGCGAGGTATGAGCAGTTCTTC. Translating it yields CASSSSLAGARYEQFF.

The CDR3 DNA reads TGTGCCAGCAGCCAAAATACATTGGGGCGGTATGGCTACACCTTC. It encodes CASSQNTLGRYGYTF. V gene TRBV3-1 (or the pseudogene TRBV3-2) combines with J gene TRBJ1-2, with D possibly matching TRBD1 (5 bases). This CDR3 comprises 15 residues. Trimming took 2 bases from V and 5 from J, leaving 15 bases between them. Per the germline V gene, CDR1 is LGHDT and CDR2 is YNNKEL (reference sequence).

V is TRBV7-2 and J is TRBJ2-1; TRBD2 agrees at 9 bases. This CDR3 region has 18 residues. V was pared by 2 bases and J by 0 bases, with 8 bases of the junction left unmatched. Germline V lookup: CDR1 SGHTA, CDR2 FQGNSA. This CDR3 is CASSLRLAATLSYNEQFF. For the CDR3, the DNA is TGTGCCAGCAGCTTAAGACTAGCGGCTACTCTCTCCTACAATGAGCAGTTCTTC.

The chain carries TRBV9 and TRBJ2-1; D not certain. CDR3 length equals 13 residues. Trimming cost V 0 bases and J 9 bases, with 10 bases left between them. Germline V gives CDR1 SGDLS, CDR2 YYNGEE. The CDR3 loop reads CASSVDRVSEQFF. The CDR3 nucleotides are TGTGCCAGCAGCGTAGATCGCGTAAGTGAGCAGTTCTTC.

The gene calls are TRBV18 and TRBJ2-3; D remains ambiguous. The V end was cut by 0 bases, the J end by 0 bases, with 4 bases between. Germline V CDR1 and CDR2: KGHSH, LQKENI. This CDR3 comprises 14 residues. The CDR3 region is CASSPPTSTDTQYF. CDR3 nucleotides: TGTGCCAGCTCACCACCGACAAGCACAGATACGCAGTATTTT.

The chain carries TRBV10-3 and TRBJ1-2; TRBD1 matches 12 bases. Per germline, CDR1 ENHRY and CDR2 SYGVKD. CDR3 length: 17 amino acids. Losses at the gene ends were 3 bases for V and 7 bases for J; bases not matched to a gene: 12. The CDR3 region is CAISDGTGGDWGFGYTF. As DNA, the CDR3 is TGTGCCATCAGTGACGGGACAGGGGGCGATTGGGGGTTTGGCTACACCTTC.

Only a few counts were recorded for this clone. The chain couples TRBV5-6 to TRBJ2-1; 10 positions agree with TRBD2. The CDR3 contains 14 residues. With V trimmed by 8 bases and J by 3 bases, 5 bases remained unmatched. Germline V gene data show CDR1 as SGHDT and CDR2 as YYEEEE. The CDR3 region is CASYGLADYNEQFF. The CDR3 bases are TGTGCCAGTTATGGACTAGCGGACTACAATGAGCAGTTCTTC.

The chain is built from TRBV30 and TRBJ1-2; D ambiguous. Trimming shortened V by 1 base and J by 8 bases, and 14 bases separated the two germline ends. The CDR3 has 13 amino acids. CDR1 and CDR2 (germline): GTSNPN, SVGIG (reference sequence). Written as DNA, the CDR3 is TGTGCCTGGAGTGCGTCTACGGAGTTGGGCTACACCTTC. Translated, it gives CAWSASTELGYTF.

The CDR3 loop is CATSTGGGHNQPQHF. Written as DNA, the CDR3 is TGTGCCACCAGTACAGGGGGAGGTCACAATCAGCCCCAGCATTTT. The chain carries TRBV24-1 and TRBJ1-5, with TRBD1 identical over 8 bases. The CDR3 covers 15 residues. Losses at the gene ends were 6 bases for V and 3 bases for J; bases not matched to a gene: 6. The V gene's germline CDR1 is KGHDR and CDR2 SFDVKD.

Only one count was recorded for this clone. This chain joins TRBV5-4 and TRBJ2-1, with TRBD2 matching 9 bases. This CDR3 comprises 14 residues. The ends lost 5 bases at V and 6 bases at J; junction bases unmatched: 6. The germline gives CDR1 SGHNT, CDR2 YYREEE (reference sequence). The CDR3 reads CASSVAGVVNEQFF. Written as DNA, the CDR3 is TGTGCCAGCAGTGTAGCGGGAGTTGTCAATGAGCAGTTCTTC.